The 8 T cell receptor beta chains in this list originate from one sample, sequenced in a study of T cells in Graves' hyperthyroidism and ophthalmopathy. TCR beta CDR3 sequences were amplified from RNA transcripts. TCR CDR3 regions were first amplified by RT-PCR with HTBI primers. TCRdb re-derived calls from the multiplex PCR reads in MiXCR, one entry per CDR3 protein. The sample consists of about half a million distinct CDR3 sequences, roughly a quarter of them appearing once. The sequenced sample consisted of blood. Source of these receptors: a young woman with Graves' ophthalmopathy.

This clonotype was counted many times. V usage is TRBV4-1 and J usage is TRBJ1-2, with TRBD1 matching 7 bases. The CDR3 is 19 residues long. Germline-derived CDR1 and CDR2 are MGHRA and YSYEKL. Unmatched junction bases numbered 17, after V lost 0 bases and J lost 4 bases. This CDR3 is CASSQDLRALDRSSYGYTF. The CDR3 DNA reads TGCGCCAGCAGCCAAGACCTTAGAGCATTGGACAGGTCGAGCTATGGCTACACCTTC.

This clonotype was observed at least ten times. The rearrangement links TRBV4-3 to TRBJ1-3; tentative D call: TRBD1 (5 bases). The CDR3 consists of 16 residues. Germline CDR1 LGHNA, CDR2 YSLEER. Trimming removed 0 bases at V and 1 base at J, with 10 bases between. The CDR3 reads CASSQDWSGSGNTIYF. The CDR3 DNA sequence: TGCGCCAGCAGCCAAGATTGGTCAGGGTCTGGAAACACCATATATTTT.

This chain links TRBV6-1 with TRBJ1-2; a weak D match, TRBD1 (6 bases). CDR3 length: 14 amino acids. CDR1 and CDR2 (germline): MNHNS, SASEGT. The ends were cut back, 5 bases at V and 5 bases at J, with 15 bases in the middle. The CDR3 protein is CASSPRTEVYGYTF. CDR3 DNA sequence: TGTGCCAGCAGTCCCCGGACAGAAGTTTATGGCTACACCTTC.

The sample holds many counts of this clonotype. The chain combines TRBV7-2 with TRBJ2-5; 14 nucleotides line up with TRBD2. CDR1 and CDR2 from the germline V gene are SGHTA and FQGNSA. After removal of 0 bases from V and 4 bases from J, the junction contained 13 bases not matched to a gene. The CDR3 is 20 residues long. This CDR3 reads CASSLAGLAGGSGFRETQYF. The DNA for the CDR3 is TGTGCCAGCAGCTTAGCCGGACTAGCGGGGGGTTCGGGTTTCAGAGAGACCCAGTACTTC. The variable domain in full, with the rest retrieved from reference TRBV7-2 and TRBJ2-5, is GAGVSQSPSNKVTEKGKDVELRCDPISGHTALYWYRQSLGQGLEFLIYFQGNSAPDKSGLPSDRFSAERTGGSVSTLTIQRTQQEDSAVYLCASSLAGLAGGSGFRETQYFGPGTRLLVL.

In its sample, this clonotype was seen many times. The rearrangement links TRBV19 to TRBJ2-7, with D possibly being TRBD1 (6 bases). Germline CDR1 is LNHDA and CDR2 is SQIVND (reference sequence). Between the trimmed V and J ends, which lost 6 bases and 5 bases, there was a span of 17 bases. CDR3 length: 14 residues. The CDR3 loop reads CASRHRVDKDEQYF. The DNA for the CDR3 is TGTGCCAGTAGACACAGGGTGGATAAGGACGAGCAGTACTTC.

In regard to this clonotype: The junction departs from the called germline gene at one end, perhaps through a read error. The V and J genes are TRBV7-8 and TRBJ2-7; 8 bases match TRBD1. CDR1 SGHVS and CDR2 FQNEAQ come from the germline V gene. The CDR3 loop spans 14 amino acids. This chain's CDR3 is CASSWTGSSYEQCF. The CDR3 region has the DNA TGTGCCAGCAGCTGGACAGGGAGCTCCTACGAGCAGTGCTTC.

This clonotype was seen just once. The chain is built from TRBV28 and TRBJ1-5; D unresolved. The length of the CDR3 is 12 residues. Germline V lookup: CDR1 MDHEN, CDR2 SYDVKM. V was cut by 8 bases and J by 4 bases, with 9 bases left in between. The CDR3 bases are TGTGCCAGCGTGACTCTTAATCAGCCCCAGCATTTT. It encodes CASVTLNQPQHF.

This clonotype was picked up many times. The V gene is TRBV28, the J gene TRBJ2-7; 9 bases align to TRBD1. The germline V gene encodes CDR1 MDHEN and CDR2 SYDVKM. The CDR3 spans 14 residues. After removal of 5 bases from V and 2 bases from J, the junction contained 4 bases not matched to a gene. The CDR3 DNA is TGTGCCAGCAGTCGGGACAGGGTCGCCTACGAGCAGTACTTC. Encoded protein: CASSRDRVAYEQYF.